Presented here are 7 T cell receptor beta chains from one specimen sequenced in a study of blood T cell repertoires in COVID-19. The data were produced by immunoSEQ multiplex PCR, yet TCRdb's version contains in-frame clones alone and is incomplete. This table has 150,000 to 200,000 clones, more than 60% appearing once. The sample consisted of peripheral blood. These receptor sequences come from a man between 65 and 79 years old with acute or convalescent COVID-19.

The chain couples TRBV27 to TRBJ1-1; 7 bases fit TRBD1. With V trimmed by 6 bases and J by 5 bases, 12 bases remained unmatched. The CDR3 extends over 15 amino acids. The germline CDR1 and CDR2 sequences are MNHEY and SMNVEV (reference sequence). The CDR3 region has the DNA TGTGCCAGCAGACTGACAGGGTTCGGAAGAACTGAAGCTTTCTTT. This translates into CASRLTGFGRTEAFF.

This clone was seen just once. V gene TRBV5-1 combines with J gene TRBJ2-3; TRBD1 is a possible D gene (7 bases). Trimming took off 0 bases at V and 6 bases at J, with 14 bases between the two ends. The CDR3 spans 15 residues. Germline CDR1 and CDR2: SGHRS and YFSETQ. CDR3 DNA sequence: TGCGCCAGCAGCTTGGTTCCGACAGGGAGGGATACGCAGTATTTT. Encoded protein: CASSLVPTGRDTQYF.

Turning to this clone: At the DNA level, this CDR3 is encoded by other sequences in the same sample as well. This chain uses TRBV5-1 with TRBJ1-4, with D possibly being TRBD1 (5 bases). The V gene lost 0 bases and the J gene lost 7 bases, with 10 bases spanning the gap. The CDR3 loop spans 14 amino acids. The germline gives CDR1 SGHRS, CDR2 YFSETQ. CDR3: CASSLGQGGEKLFF. The CDR3 DNA reads as TGCGCCAGCAGCTTGGGCCAGGGCGGTGAAAAACTGTTTTTT.

V gene TRBV7-6 combines with J gene TRBJ2-7; D might be TRBD2 (6 bases). Trimming took 2 bases from V and 0 from J, leaving 14 bases between them. The CDR3 loop spans 16 amino acids. The germline V gene encodes CDR1 SGHVS and CDR2 FNYEAQ. The CDR3 region is CASSLRRDGGSYEQYF. The DNA for the CDR3 is TGTGCCAGCAGCTTAAGGCGAGACGGGGGCTCCTACGAGCAGTACTTC.

This sequence joins TRBV13 and TRBJ1-4; D remains ambiguous. Germline V gene sequence: CDR1 PRHDT, CDR2 FYEKMQ (reference sequence). V was cut by 4 bases and J by 7 bases, with 10 bases left in between. This CDR3 has 13 amino acids. CDR3 sequence reads: CASSSRLGEKLFF. The DNA for the CDR3 is TGTGCCAGCAGCTCCAGACTAGGTGAAAAACTGTTTTTT.

This clone was seen a single time. The V gene is TRBV19, the J gene TRBJ1-1, with D hard to call. The CDR3 length is 14 residues. Germline V lookup: CDR1 LNHDA, CDR2 SQIVND (reference sequence). Trimming pared 7 bases from V and 1 base from J, leaving 13 bases between. CDR3 sequence: CASTSHSGNTEAFF. In DNA form, the CDR3 reads TGTGCCAGTACCAGTCACTCGGGGAACACTGAAGCTTTCTTT.

J is TRBJ2-2 and V is TRBV5-1; D gene uncertain. Trimming removed 0 bases at V and 3 bases at J, with 6 bases between. Germline V CDR1 and CDR2: SGHRS, YFSETQ. CDR3 length equals 14 residues. For the CDR3, the DNA is TGCGCCAGCAGCTTGGACAGAGACACCGGGGAGCTGTTTTTT. Protein: CASSLDRDTGELFF.